This T cell receptor (beta chain) is from a study of T cells in Graves' hyperthyroidism and ophthalmopathy. Trimming took off 4 bases at V and 6 bases at J, with 16 bases between the two ends. Germline V lookup: CDR1 MDHEN, CDR2 SYDVKM. CDR3 size: 16 residues. This clonotype was recorded at least ten times. Authors of the study amplified TCR beta CDR3 regions from RNA transcripts. Researchers ran a first-round RT-PCR on the TCR CDR3 using the HTBI primer set. TCRdb reanalysed the multiplex PCR reads using MiXCR and keeps one entry per CDR3 protein. The sample yields fewer than 750,000 distinct CDR3 sequences, 13% to 15% seen once.

The clonotype comes from a woman aged 45-59 years with Graves' ophthalmopathy. This chain links TRBV28 with TRBJ1-6, with D perhaps TRBD1 (6 bases). Sequenced input: blood. CDR3 residues: CASSSGHGRINSPLHF. The CDR3 DNA reads as TGTGCCAGCAGTTCGGGACATGGGAGGATTAATTCACCCCTCCACTTT.